The rows below give T cell receptor beta chains drawn from one sample of a study of cytomegalovirus exposure and HLA in healthy donors. Produced via immunoSEQ multiplex PCR; TCRdb's table is partial and in-frame only. The sample comprises 150,000 or so clones, 70% to 90% of which are singletons, and roughly 5.3% rests with the top ten. The specimen was PBMCs. These receptor sequences come from a woman in her 40s in good health and CMV-seropositive. Each CDR3 is given with its conserved first and last residue.

>TRBV27|TRBJ2-3|15
CASSLTGKVTDTQYF
>TRBV5-1|TRBJ2-3|15
CASSPRTPHTDTQYF
>TRBV11-3|TRBJ2-7|16
CASSRSRDTSSYEQYF
>TRBV7-2|TRBJ2-1|14
CASSLTSSYNEQFF
>TRBV19|TRBJ2-3|16
CASSTRLAGSTDTQYF
>TRBV11-2|TRBJ2-5|16
CASSSGTSGNQETQYF
>TRBV7-9|TRBJ2-1|13
CASSSYSYNEQFF
>TRBV7-6|TRBJ2-5|19
CASSRRQGQLAGLTGTQYF
>TRBV27|TRBJ2-3|15
CASSLATSRTDTQYF
>TRBV19|TRBJ2-3|12
CASSRVREAQYF
>TRBV7-2|TRBJ2-7|13
CASSSLAGHEQYF
>TRBV7-9|TRBJ2-5|15
CASSSRLAGVETQYF
>TRBV5-8|TRBJ2-5|14
CASSHRDTQETQYF
>TRBV7-3|TRBJ2-5|15
CASSEGQGGKETQYF
>TRBV11-3|TRBJ2-2|16
CASSVSGRGHTGELFF
>TRBV7-2|TRBJ2-6|18
CASSVGLAGFSGANVLTF
>TRBV6-5|TRBJ1-5|15
CASSPRDWRDQPQHF
>TRBV5-1|TRBJ1-1|13
CASTIHGGTEAFF
>TRBV19|TRBJ2-7|16
CASSTSTSGSIYEQYF
>TRBV6-6|TRBJ2-1|14
CASSFGSSYNEQFF
>TRBV19|TRBJ2-3|15
CASDLAGGGTDTQYF
>TRBV6-5|NA|14
CASSQPGTTYEQYF
>TRBV7-9|TRBJ2-3|16
CASSLTGNPEMFTQYF
>TRBV21-1|TRBJ2-7|16
CASSKEDSGRAYEQYF
>TRBV7-3|TRBJ2-7|13
CASSEDNSYEQYF
>TRBV5-4|TRBJ2-5|15
CASRSGLAGAETQYF
>TRBV28|TRBJ2-7|16
CASQLPLGQPGKGQYF
>TRBV11-2|TRBJ2-7|16
CASQTIAGAGPYEQYF
>TRBV14|TRBJ2-1|15
CASSRQGYTYNEQFF
>TRBV30|TRBJ2-1|16
CAWSVRGTGFLGEQFF
>TRBV25-1|TRBJ1-2|16
CAKIIGQVPPNYGYTF
>TRBV29-1|TRBJ2-1|14
CSTNPGTSYNEQFF
>TRBV5-1|TRBJ2-1|16
CASSHGRGSSYNEQFF
>TRBV18|TRBJ1-5|14
CASSPWGLNQPQHF
>TRBV29-1|TRBJ2-3|20
CSVEFRDRSGTSGSFDTQYF
>TRBV5-1|TRBJ2-1|15
CASSRSGTSYNEQFF
>TRBV7-8|TRBJ1-5|17
CASAKLGLGQGDQPQHF
>TRBV27|TRBJ2-1|16
CASSEFRDRGLVEQFF
>TRBV2|TRBJ1-2|15
CASSEGSRRVSGYTF
>TRBV9|TRBJ2-1|14
CASSRGGSYNEQFF
>TRBV11-2|TRBJ2-5|16
CASSLGLAGSQETQYF
>TRBV6-1|TRBJ2-3|18
CASSGALAGALSTDTQYF
>TRBV28|TRBJ1-1|17
CASNYHGPGGTNTEAFF
>TRBV28|TRBJ1-5|12
CASRRRDSHPHF
>TRBV28|TRBJ2-2|16
CASRRSRQGATGELFF
>TRBV5-1|TRBJ1-1|15
CASSVRTGDLTEAFF
>TRBV30|TRBJ2-3|14
CACPSGRRTDTQYF
>TRBV19|TRBJ2-1|14
CASKSGRAYNEQFF
>TRBV10-1|TRBJ2-5|14
CASSKTGNQETQYF
>TRBV5-4|TRBJ2-3|16
CASSLVSGRGADTQYF